This T cell receptor beta chain was recovered during a study of shared clonotypes between healthy human individuals. Study observations and caveats: Clonotype sharing among donors was expected to depend on sequencing depth.

V lost 6 bases, J lost 5 bases, and 3 bases stayed unmatched. Germline lookup yields CDR1 LGHNT and CDR2 FRNRAP. The CDR3 covers 12 residues. In the case of this clone: Antigen unknown.

Each subset's genomic DNA was split evenly across several immunoSEQ plates. Only in-frame clones appear in the TCRdb table, and some are missing; sequencing was by immunoSEQ multiplex PCR. The data contain about 990,000 clones, 78% of them singletons. The V gene is TRBV12-5, the J gene TRBJ1-2; TRBD1 matches 7 bases. The clonotype was recovered from a man aged 18 to 30 in good health. Some clones in this sample may be carry-over from other donors' samples. Sequenced input: memory CD4+ T cells from PBMCs. Subset noted: CD45RA-negative fraction. This CDR3 is CASGQGEYGYTF. CDR3 DNA: TGTGCTAGTGGCCAGGGGGAATATGGCTACACCTTC.